This passage covers 20 T cell receptor beta chains from one sample sequenced in a study of blood T cells in healthy people across ages (dated by TCRdb to the mid-2010s). Receptors were amplified or captured by 5' RACE. The instrument given in TCRdb is Illumina HiSeq 2500. A second PCR of about 7 to 12 cycles was performed with a sample-barcoded 5' primer and a J-beta primer mix. Clones were called with MiXCR by TCRdb after fastp trimmed the public reads at Q25, and only in-frame beta chains were retained. Here each entry gathers all rows of one CDR3 protein and keeps the most common genes and DNA. This sample lists roughly 800,000 distinct CDR3 sequences; about three fifths were detected once. Around 20% of the sample lies in the top ten. Sequenced material: blood. These receptors were obtained from a man aged 25 to 45 in good health.

This clonotype was seen only once. The chain couples TRBV5-4 to TRBJ1-1, with 9 bases lining up with TRBD1. The V and J ends lost 4 bases and 1 base, in that order; junction bases with no gene match: 5. This CDR3 is 15 amino acids long. Germline CDR1 reads SGHNT; CDR2 reads YYREEE (reference sequence). The DNA of the CDR3 is TGTGCCAGCAGCCAAGCGGACAGGGGGAACACTGAAGCTTTCTTT. Its translation: CASSQADRGNTEAFF.

This chain links TRBV7-8 with TRBJ2-5; 11 nucleotides line up with TRBD2. The end of the DNA is better explained by TRBJ2-7, so the J call may be wrong. Germline V CDR1 and CDR2: SGHVS, FQNEAQ. This CDR3 spans 16 amino acids. The CDR3 spells CASSLNPLAGGYEQYF. CDR3 bases: TGTGCCAGCAGCCTAAATCCCCTAGCGGGGGGATACGAGCAGTACTTC.

The rearrangement uses TRBV6-6 and TRBJ1-5; D might be TRBD1 (5 bases). CDR1 MNHNY and CDR2 SVGAGI come from the germline V gene (reference sequence). V lost 9 bases and J lost 2, with 14 bases in between. The CDR3 is 14 amino acids. Here the CDR3 reads CASAPTGGNQPQHF. Written as DNA, the CDR3 is TGTGCCAGTGCACCTACGGGGGGCAATCAGCCCCAGCATTTT.

The V call is TRBV6-1, the J call TRBJ2-4; 7 bases line up with TRBD2. The DNA end lines up better with TRBJ2-7; the J call may be wrong. The CDR3 has 13 amino acids. The germline gives CDR1 MNHNS, CDR2 SASEGT. The chain's CDR3 is CASRGTILYEQYF. The CDR3 DNA reads TGTGCCAGCAGAGGGACTATACTATACGAGCAGTACTTC.

The rearrangement joins TRBV27 to TRBJ2-4, with 9 bases fitting TRBD1. The end of the DNA fits TRBJ2-5 better, so the J call may be wrong. Germline CDR1 reads MNHEY; CDR2 reads SMNVEV (reference sequence). The CDR3 loop spans 15 amino acids. The CDR3, as DNA: TGTGCCAGCAGTACTACAGGGGGCAGCGGAGAGACCCAGTACTTC. Its protein product is CASSTTGGSGETQYF.

The V gene is TRBV12-3 or TRBV12-4, the J gene TRBJ1-2, with a possible D match to TRBD1 (6 bases). CDR3 size: 15 residues. Trimming pared 6 bases from V and 3 bases from J, leaving 17 bases between. Here the CDR3 reads CASSLPGHVDYGYTF. In DNA, the CDR3 is TGTGCCAGCAGCCTACCGGGACACGTGGACTATGGCTACACCTTC.

The chain has TRBV20-1 and TRBJ2-2; 7 bases map to TRBD2. Losses at the gene ends were 6 bases for V and 1 base for J; bases not matched to a gene: 8. The CDR3 loop spans 15 amino acids. Germline V CDR1 and CDR2: DFQATT, SNEGSKA (reference sequence). The CDR3 spells CSAPPGGVNTGELFF. The CDR3 DNA sequence: TGCAGTGCCCCTCCGGGAGGAGTGAACACCGGGGAGCTGTTTTTT.

J is TRBJ2-1 and V is TRBV4-2; D is ambiguous. The CDR3 totals 11 residues. Deletions cut 1 base from V and 9 bases from J, with 4 bases between. The germline V gene encodes CDR1 LGHNA and CDR2 YNFKEQ. The CDR3 sequence: CASSQGSEQFF. The CDR3 DNA reads TGTGCCAGCAGCCAAGGTAGTGAGCAGTTCTTC.

The rearrangement joins TRBV7-2 to TRBJ1-5; 7 bases are a match to TRBD1. The germline V gene encodes CDR1 SGHTA and CDR2 FQGNSA. The V and J ends lost 3 bases and 4 bases, in that order; junction bases with no gene match: 6. The CDR3 extends over 15 amino acids. The CDR3 loop reads CASSFSGTDNQPQHF. The CDR3 region has the DNA TGTGCCAGCAGCTTTTCCGGGACAGATAATCAGCCCCAGCATTTT.

Worth noting for this clonotype: This may come from a read error, since a much larger clone is one base off. The chain joins TRBV6-6 to TRBJ2-7; 7 positions match TRBD1. CDR1 is MNHNY, CDR2 SVGAGI, per germline (reference sequence). The CDR3 runs 13 residues. V lost 4 bases and J lost 3; bases outside the gene matches: 3. The CDR3 protein is CASSSGQRYEQYF. The CDR3 DNA follows: TGTGCCAGCAGTTCGGGACAGCGCTACGAGCAGTACTTC.

V is TRBV6-2 or TRBV6-3 and J is TRBJ2-1; unclear D gene. Trimming pared 5 bases from V and 7 bases from J, leaving 15 bases between. Germline CDR1 reads MNHEY; CDR2 reads SVGEGT. There are 14 residues in the CDR3. The CDR3 reads CASSLFGSRNEQFF. The CDR3 coding sequence is TGTGCCAGCAGTCTCTTTGGCTCGCGAAATGAGCAGTTCTTC.

The J gene is TRBJ2-1, the V gene TRBV14, with 8 bases identical to TRBD1. CDR1 SGHDN and CDR2 FVKESK come from the germline V gene. The CDR3 has 15 residues. The V gene end was trimmed by 5 bases and the J gene end by 5 bases; junction bases not matched to a gene: 8. The CDR3 coding sequence is TGTGCCAGCAGCTCCTTGGACAGGGCCGACAATGAGCAGTTCTTC. Translating it yields CASSSLDRADNEQFF.

The genes are TRBV7-9 and TRBJ2-4, with TRBD1 matching over 7 bases. CDR1 and CDR2 from the germline V gene are SEHNR and FQNEAQ (reference sequence). CDR3 length: 16 amino acids. J was trimmed by 1 base and V by 5 bases; bases with no gene match: 8. DNA of the CDR3: TGTGCCAGCAGCCCCAGGGACAGTTCGGCCAAAAACATTCAGTACTTC. It translates to CASSPRDSSAKNIQYF.

The sample holds one count of this clonotype. CDR3 loop: CASTTSEMDTQYF. The DNA for the CDR3 is TGTGCCAGCACTACTAGCGAAATGGATACGCAGTATTTT. The chain is built from TRBV6-6 and TRBJ2-3, with TRBD2 matching 7 bases. The CDR3 is 13 residues long. CDR1 is MNHNY and CDR2 is SVGAGI in the germline V gene (reference sequence). With 7 bases clipped from V and 6 bases from J, the junction kept 7 bases outside the gene matches.

This clonotype was picked up many times. The chain uses TRBV24-1 and TRBJ2-1; TRBD2 matches 7 bases. Germline lookup yields CDR1 KGHDR and CDR2 SFDVKD. The CDR3 loop spans 14 amino acids. The V and J ends lost 5 bases and 7 bases, in that order; junction bases with no gene match: 7. The CDR3 reads CATSAAGELNEQFF. The CDR3 DNA follows: TGTGCCACCAGTGCTGCGGGAGAGTTGAATGAGCAGTTCTTC.

This clonotype was seen only a few times. This chain links TRBV12-3 or TRBV12-4 with TRBJ1-4; D unresolved. The CDR3 loop spans 15 amino acids. V gave up 5 bases and J gave up 0 bases, with 10 bases separating them. The CDR3: CASSDNRSTNEKLFF. Written as DNA, the CDR3 is TGTGCCAGCAGTGACAACAGATCAACTAATGAAAAACTGTTTTTT.

The chain joins TRBV11-2 to TRBJ1-2; D ambiguous. Per germline, CDR1 SGHAT and CDR2 FQNNGV. The length of the CDR3 is 16 residues. V lost 4 bases to trimming and J lost 2 bases, with 17 bases between them. CDR3 amino acids: CASSSDRRERNYGYTF. Written as DNA, the CDR3 is TGTGCCAGCAGCTCCGATAGGAGGGAACGGAACTATGGCTACACCTTC.

Comment on this clonotype: The junction does not match germline at one end; this may be a read error. The V call is TRBV7-2, the J call TRBJ2-1, with D perhaps matching TRBD2 (7 bases). The CDR3 runs to 15 residues. CDR1 SGHTA and CDR2 FQGNSA come from the germline V gene. DNA for the CDR3: TGTGCCAGCAGCTTAGGGGCGGGGGCCTACAGTGAGCAGTTCTTC. Translation: CASSLGAGAYSEQFF.

This clonotype appeared a single time. Written as DNA, the CDR3 is TGCGCCACCATAATGCAGGGACCCGTACCGCAGTATTTT. This gives the protein CATIMQGPVPQYF. V is TRBV5-1 and J is TRBJ2-3; D is perhaps TRBD1 or TRBD2 (5 bases each). The CDR3 contains 13 residues. V dropped 9 bases and J dropped 10 bases, with 21 bases sitting between them. Looked up from germline, CDR1 is SGHRS and CDR2 is YFSETQ.

V usage is TRBV6-1 and J usage is TRBJ2-1; D not certain. V was cut by 8 bases and J by 2 bases, with 13 bases left in between. Germline CDR1 MNHNS, CDR2 SASEGT. The CDR3 is 14 amino acids. CDR3 DNA: TGTGCCAGCCAAGCCGCGTCCCCCTACAATGAGCAGTTCTTC. Translation gives CASQAASPYNEQFF.